This passage covers 31 T cell receptor beta chains from one sample sequenced in a study of early T cells in non-severe SARS-CoV-2 infection. Each CDR3 protein gets one entry after TCRdb re-called the 5' RACE reads with MiXCR. Altogether around 40,000 distinct CDR3 sequences are present, under 13% being singletons, with the ten largest covering about 9.6%. The source material was whole blood. The receptor set was obtained from an adult who was a healthcare worker with PCR-confirmed SARS-CoV-2 infection or an uninfected control (not recorded which).

This clonotype was found many times. V and J are TRBV6-1 and TRBJ2-5; the D gene could be TRBD1 or TRBD2 (5 bases each). Trimming shortened V by 5 bases and J by 1 base, and 8 bases separated the two germline ends. The CDR3 runs to 13 residues. Germline CDR1 and CDR2: MNHNS and SASEGT. In nucleotides, the CDR3 is TGTGCCAGCAGTAGGGACCGCCAAGAGACCCAGTACTTC. It encodes CASSRDRQETQYF.

This clonotype was counted only a few times. The chain joins TRBV6-2 or TRBV6-3 to TRBJ2-1; D tentatively fits TRBD1 or TRBD2 (5 bases each). The V end lost 2 bases, the J end lost 10 bases, and 15 bases lay between the germline ends. CDR3 length: 14 residues. Germline V gene lookup returns CDR1 MNHEY and CDR2 SVGEGT. The CDR3 is CASSYPGTHGEQFF. For the CDR3, the DNA is TGTGCCAGCAGTTACCCGGGGACCCACGGCGAGCAGTTCTTC.

The chain joins TRBV28 to TRBJ1-2; TRBD1 agrees at 7 bases. Germline assignment: CDR1 MDHEN and CDR2 SYDVKM. This CDR3 comprises 14 residues. After removal of 5 bases from V and 8 bases from J, the junction contained 11 bases not matched to a gene. CDR3 region: CASSTTGDSGGYTF. The CDR3 region has the DNA TGTGCCAGCAGTACTACAGGGGATTCGGGCGGCTACACCTTC.

This clonotype has a handful of counts. This chain connects TRBV30 to TRBJ1-1; D gene ambiguous. The CDR3 has 11 residues. Per germline, CDR1 GTSNPN and CDR2 SVGIG (reference sequence). V lost 2 bases and J lost 5, with 6 bases in between. CDR3 in amino acids: CAWSWETEAFF. For the CDR3, the DNA is TGTGCCTGGAGTTGGGAGACTGAAGCTTTCTTT.

This clonotype was detected only a few times. The gene calls are TRBV28 and TRBJ1-6, with D tentatively TRBD1 (5 bases). The CDR3 extends over 15 amino acids. In germline, CDR1 is MDHEN, CDR2 SYDVKM. Trimming cost V 6 bases and J 13 bases, with 22 bases left between them. The CDR3 region is CASRLPGQGPDPLHF. The CDR3, as DNA: TGTGCCAGCAGACTTCCGGGGCAGGGCCCCGATCCCCTCCACTTT.

This clonotype has ten or more counts. The rearrangement links TRBV5-8 to TRBJ2-1; 7 bases fit TRBD1. V lost 5 bases and J lost 7; bases outside the gene matches: 6. This CDR3 has 13 residues. Germline CDR1 SGHTS, CDR2 YDEGEE. The CDR3 bases are TGTGCCAGCAGGACAGGGATAACGAATGAGCAGTTCTTC. Amino acid sequence: CASRTGITNEQFF.

This clonotype was observed many times. The V and J genes are TRBV27 and TRBJ2-1; 7 bases map to TRBD1. V trimming: 8 bases; J trimming: 6 bases; junction bases outside the gene matches: 10. This CDR3 is built from 14 residues. Looked up from germline, CDR1 is MNHEY and CDR2 is SMNVEV (reference sequence). This chain's CDR3 is CASHARGFINEQFF. The DNA for the CDR3 is TGTGCCAGCCACGCCAGGGGGTTCATCAATGAGCAGTTCTTC.

This clonotype was counted many times. The chain joins TRBV7-9 to TRBJ2-1; 8 bases are shared with TRBD2. The junction had 13 bases not matched to a gene; V was cut back by 1 base and J by 2 bases. This CDR3 contains 19 residues. The germline CDR1 and CDR2 sequences are SEHNR and FQNEAQ (reference sequence). Here the CDR3 reads CASSLVVPRRGLAYNEQFF. In DNA form, the CDR3 reads TGTGCCAGCAGCTTAGTAGTTCCCCGCCGGGGACTAGCCTACAATGAGCAGTTCTTC.

J is TRBJ1-2 and V is TRBV7-9; 10 bases align to TRBD1. In germline, CDR1 is SEHNR, CDR2 FQNEAQ (reference sequence). The CDR3 consists of 15 residues. The J segment lost 8 bases and the V segment lost 3 bases, leaving 9 bases of the junction unmatched. In DNA, the CDR3 is TGTGCCAGCAGCTTCGGGACAGGGGAAGTGGGAGGCTACACCTTC. Protein sequence: CASSFGTGEVGGYTF.

The chain links TRBV2 to TRBJ2-7; possible D gene TRBD2, 6 bases. Germline V gene data show CDR1 as SNHLY and CDR2 as FYNNEI. The CDR3 has 12 residues. Trimming took 8 bases from V and 0 from J, leaving 8 bases between them. The CDR3: CASGGLSYEQYF. The CDR3, as DNA: TGTGCCAGCGGGGGACTCTCCTACGAGCAGTACTTC. The whole variable domain, remainder taken from reference TRBV2 and TRBJ2-7, is EPEVTQTPSHQVTQMGQEVILRCVPISNHLYFYWYRQILGQKVEFLVSFYNNEISEKSEIFDDQFSVERPDGSNFTLKIRSTKLEDSAMYFCASGGLSYEQYFGPGTRLTVT.

This clonotype was detected many times. This chain joins TRBV5-5 and TRBJ1-5, with unresolved D. The CDR3 contains 13 residues. The germline V gene encodes CDR1 SGHKS and CDR2 YYEKEE (reference sequence). The germline V and J ends were trimmed by 0 bases and 7 bases, with 8 bases remaining between them. The CDR3 protein is CASSLEMGQPQHF. CDR3 DNA: TGTGCCAGCAGCTTGGAGATGGGCCAGCCCCAGCATTTT.

The CDR3 region has the DNA TGTGCCAGCAGCTTAGGCAGGAGGGCCTCTAATTCACCCCTCCACTTT. It codes for CASSLGRRASNSPLHF. The chain is built from TRBV7-2 and TRBJ1-6, with unresolved D. CDR1 and CDR2 from the germline V gene are SGHTA and FQGNSA. Trimming stripped 1 base from V and 6 bases from J, with 13 bases between. CDR3 length: 16 residues.

The gene calls are TRBV5-1 and TRBJ2-1; D may be TRBD1 or TRBD2 (5 bases each). Germline V gene data show CDR1 as SGHRS and CDR2 as YFSETQ. Trimming removed 0 bases from V and 3 bases from J, with 19 bases in between. This CDR3 spans 18 amino acids. CDR3 loop: CASSLDSGPWDVYNEQFF. CDR3 DNA: TGCGCCAGCAGCTTGGACTCCGGACCATGGGACGTCTACAATGAGCAGTTCTTC.

This clonotype was found many times. The chain carries TRBV12-3 or TRBV12-4 and TRBJ2-3, with a possible D match to TRBD2 (6 bases). This CDR3 comprises 15 residues. Between the trimmed V and J ends, which lost 3 bases and 2 bases, there was a span of 12 bases. The CDR3 loop reads CASSFTGGNTDTQYF. As DNA, the CDR3 is TGTGCCAGCAGTTTCACCGGGGGTAACACAGATACGCAGTATTTT.

This clonotype was seen many times. The V and J genes are TRBV6-5 and TRBJ1-1, with D unresolved. V lost 6 bases and J 2 bases, leaving 13 bases between the germline ends. The CDR3 consists of 14 residues. From germline, CDR1 is MNHEY and CDR2 SVGAGI. CDR3 region: CASSSSPGNTEAFF. The CDR3, as DNA: TGTGCCAGCAGCTCTTCACCGGGAAACACTGAAGCTTTCTTT.

This clonotype has more than one count but fewer than ten. V usage is TRBV20-1 and J usage is TRBJ2-1; perhaps D is TRBD1 or TRBD2 (5 bases each). CDR1 and CDR2 (germline): DFQATT, SNEGSKA (reference sequence). V shed 1 base and J shed 12 bases, with 16 bases lying between them. The CDR3 runs to 13 residues. CDR3 in amino acids: CSARGGQAVPQFF. Here the CDR3 DNA reads TGCAGTGCTAGAGGTGGACAAGCGGTTCCGCAGTTCTTC.

Ten or more counts support this clonotype. The chain is built from TRBV6-6 and TRBJ2-7; 14 nucleotides match TRBD2. CDR1 MNHNY and CDR2 SVGAGI come from the germline V gene (reference sequence). The CDR3 extends over 15 amino acids. The trim removed 4 bases at V and 6 bases at J, leaving 5 bases unmatched. This CDR3 reads CASSLTSGGAFEQYF. The CDR3 nucleotides read TGTGCCAGCAGTTTGACTAGCGGGGGGGCCTTCGAGCAGTACTTC.

Many counts were recorded for this clonotype. The chain joins TRBV27 to TRBJ2-3; weak D call: TRBD1 (6 bases). Trimming stripped 6 bases from V and 3 bases from J, with 13 bases between. Germline CDR1 MNHEY, CDR2 SMNVEV (reference sequence). This CDR3 has 14 residues. CDR3 sequence: CASRQGRVTDTQYF. As DNA, the CDR3 is TGTGCCAGCAGACAGGGCCGGGTGACAGATACGCAGTATTTT.

This clonotype was counted a few times. The chain is built from TRBV6-6 and TRBJ2-2; D perhaps matches TRBD1 (6 bases). Germline CDR1 and CDR2: MNHNY and SVGAGI (reference sequence). The CDR3 loop spans 16 amino acids. V was trimmed by 1 base and J by 0 bases, leaving 9 bases between them. CDR3 sequence (DNA): TGTGCCAGCAGTTACTTTTCAGGGGCGAACACCGGGGAGCTGTTTTTT. Amino acid sequence: CASSYFSGANTGELFF.

In its sample, this clonotype was seen many times. This sequence joins TRBV20-1 and TRBJ2-1; 9 nucleotides match TRBD2. The V and J ends lost 6 bases and 4 bases, in that order; junction bases with no gene match: 16. The length of the CDR3 is 17 residues. CDR1 and CDR2 (germline): DFQATT, SNEGSKA (reference sequence). The chain's CDR3 is CSAISHPVRGGYNEQFF. In nucleotides, the CDR3 is TGCAGTGCCATTTCCCACCCCGTGCGGGGGGGGTACAATGAGCAGTTCTTC.

This chain connects TRBV7-9 to TRBJ1-1; 10 nucleotides line up with TRBD1. This CDR3 is 15 amino acids long. The junction had 7 bases not matched to a gene; V was cut back by 5 bases and J by 4 bases. Germline values: CDR1 SEHNR, CDR2 FQNEAQ (reference sequence). The CDR3 here is CASSRPRTGGTEAFF. The CDR3 nucleotides are TGTGCCAGCAGCCGACCCAGGACAGGGGGCACTGAAGCTTTCTTT.

The rearrangement uses TRBV29-1 and TRBJ1-1; 10 positions match TRBD1. Germline CDR1 is SQVTM and CDR2 is ANQGSEA. V was pared by 7 bases and J by 6 bases, with 5 bases of the junction left unmatched. This CDR3 comprises 12 residues. CDR3: CSGRGQGSEAFF. The CDR3 coding sequence is TGCAGCGGCCGGGGACAGGGGTCTGAAGCTTTCTTT. The variable domain in full, completed from reference TRBV29-1 and TRBJ1-1, reads SAVISQKPSRDICQRGTSLTIQCQVDSQVTMMFWYRQQPGQSLTLIATANQGSEATYESGFVIDKFPISRPNLTFSTLTVSNMSPEDSSIYLCSGRGQGSEAFFGQGTRLTVV.

The J gene is TRBJ1-1, the V gene TRBV7-6, with TRBD1 identical over 7 bases. The length of the CDR3 is 14 residues. Germline V CDR1 and CDR2: SGHVS, FNYEAQ. V trimming: 3 bases; J trimming: 0 bases; junction bases outside the gene matches: 1. DNA for the CDR3: TGTGCCAGCAGCTTGGGACAGTTGAACACTGAAGCTTTCTTT. Protein sequence: CASSLGQLNTEAFF.

This clonotype came up many times. The chain couples TRBV7-3 to TRBJ1-1; D not resolved. Trimming pared 0 bases from V and 8 bases from J, leaving 13 bases between. Germline CDR1 reads SGHTA; CDR2 reads FQGTGA. The length of the CDR3 is 14 residues. DNA of the CDR3: TGTGCCAGCAGCTTAACAGGCCCCTGGGCAGAAGCTTTCTTT. Its protein is CASSLTGPWAEAFF. The full variable domain, in which reference TRBV7-3 and TRBJ1-1 provide the parts outside the CDR3, is GAGVSQTPSNKVTEKGKYVELRCDPISGHTALYWYRQSLGQGPEFLIYFQGTGAADDSGLPNDRFFAVRPEGSVSTLKIQRTERGDSAVYLCASSLTGPWAEAFFGQGTRLTVV.

This clonotype was detected many times. The rearrangement links TRBV29-1 to TRBJ1-3, with a weak D call TRBD1 (5 bases). V was pared by 6 bases and J by 1 base, with 13 bases between. The CDR3 totals 14 residues. Germline V gene lookup returns CDR1 SQVTM and CDR2 ANQGSEA. CDR3 sequence (DNA): TGCAGCGTCCCTAGCAGGGCTTCTGGAAACACCATATATTTT. Protein: CSVPSRASGNTIYF.

The table lists this clonotype with many counts. The J gene is TRBJ1-5, the V gene TRBV20-1, with TRBD1 identical over 8 bases. V shed 6 bases and J 0 bases; nucleotides not matched to a gene: 16. Germline lookup yields CDR1 DFQATT and CDR2 SNEGSKA (reference sequence). This CDR3 region has 18 residues. CDR3 in DNA: TGCAGTGCCAGAACGACAGGGGCACGCCCGTATAGCAATCAGCCCCAGCATTTT. Its translation: CSARTTGARPYSNQPQHF.

This clonotype was observed many times. CDR3 DNA: TGTGCCAGCAGCTTAAGAGGGGATAATCCCCGTTACGAGCAGTACTTC. This translates into CASSLRGDNPRYEQYF. The gene calls are TRBV7-2 and TRBJ2-7; perhaps D is TRBD1 or TRBD2 (5 bases each). Germline loops: CDR1 SGHTA, CDR2 FQGNSA. V lost 2 bases, J lost 4 bases, and 18 bases lay in between. CDR3 length equals 16 residues.

This clonotype has more than one count but fewer than ten. V is TRBV7-9 and J is TRBJ2-3; TRBD1 might be the D (6 bases). The CDR3 contains 17 residues. V shed 3 bases and J shed 3 bases, with 19 bases lying between them. The germline V gene has CDR1 SEHNR and CDR2 FQNEAQ (reference sequence). CDR3 protein: CASSFLGIRGGTDTQYF. Here the CDR3 DNA reads TGTGCCAGCAGCTTTTTAGGCATCAGGGGCGGAACAGATACGCAGTATTTT. Complete variable domain (other parts from reference TRBV7-9 and TRBJ2-3): DTGVSQNPRHKITKRGQNVTFRCDPISEHNRLYWYRQTLGQGPEFLTYFQNEAQLEKSRLLSDRFSAERPKGSFSTLEIQRTEQGDSAMYLCASSFLGIRGGTDTQYFGPGTRLTVL.

This clonotype was detected ten times or more. The chain is built from TRBV7-9 and TRBJ1-2, with D possibly TRBD1 on 6 matching bases. The CDR3 runs 15 residues. The V end was cut by 5 bases, the J end by 7 bases, with 20 bases between. The germline gives CDR1 SEHNR, CDR2 FQNEAQ (reference sequence). CDR3 region: CASSRKQGLFLGYTF. The CDR3 region has the DNA TGTGCCAGCAGCAGAAAACAGGGCCTATTTCTTGGCTACACCTTC.

This clonotype was counted only a few times. CDR3: CAITELAGGSHTQYF. The CDR3 nucleotides read TGTGCCATCACCGAACTAGCGGGGGGATCGCATACGCAGTATTTT. The rearrangement joins TRBV10-3 to TRBJ2-3; 12 bases line up with TRBD2. The germline CDR1 and CDR2 sequences are ENHRY and SYGVKD. Unmatched junction bases numbered 9, after V lost 7 bases and J lost 7 bases. The CDR3 is 15 amino acids.

The rearrangement uses TRBV3-1 and TRBJ1-4; 8 nucleotides line up with TRBD1. J lost 4 bases, V lost 4 bases, and 5 bases had no gene match. Per the germline V gene, CDR1 is LGHDT and CDR2 is YNNKEL (reference sequence). The CDR3 is 15 residues long. CDR3 bases: TGTGCCAGCAGCCGGGAAGGACAGGGTAATGAAAAACTGTTTTTT. This translates into CASSREGQGNEKLFF.